This T cell receptor beta chain is drawn from a study of regulatory T cells in long-lasting Graves disease. Time point described: newly diagnosed GD, antithyroid drugs for less than 3 months. RNA isolated from PBMCs was used to make the TCR library. V was cut by 5 bases and J by 5 bases, with 13 bases left in between. The CDR3 totals 14 residues. Germline V gene lookup returns CDR1 SGHTA and CDR2 FQGNSA. At least ten counts were recorded for this clonotype. To make TCR beta libraries, researchers used iRepertoire HTBI primers and Arm-PCR of CDR3 regions. TCRdb recomputed calls from the multiplex PCR reads with MiXCR, one row per CDR3 protein. Among 200,000 to 300,000 distinct CDR3 sequences listed, roughly a fifth were seen once.

This clonotype was obtained from a female donor with Graves disease. The J gene is TRBJ2-1, the V gene TRBV7-2; D is perhaps TRBD2 (6 bases). The starting material was peripheral blood mononuclear cells (PBMCs), obtained at new diagnosis, from a patient treated with antithyroid drugs. CDR3 sequence (DNA): TGTGCCAGCAGCGGTTCCCTAGCGAACAATGAGCAGTTCTTC. This encodes CASSGSLANNEQFF.